This TCR beta chain was found in a study of CD8+ T cells in alopecia areata. General observations from the study: Lesional scalp displayed greater clonality than normal scalp, most notably in alopecia totalis/universalis.

Sequencing templates came from extracted RNA that was reverse transcribed into cDNA. TCRdb's copy holds only in-frame clones and misses some; the assay was immunoSEQ multiplex PCR. The table records fewer than 110,000 clones, 84% of them present only once. Specified treatment: oral pan-JAK inhibitor, 5-10 mg twice daily. As concerns this clone: Its target is not known.

Trimming removed 4 bases from V and 3 bases from J, with 14 bases in between. Germline V lookup: CDR1 SGHRS, CDR2 YFSETQ. CDR3 length: 15 residues. The sample was CD8+ T cells sorted from blood, taken at week 24, from a patient treated with tofacitinib. The sequence was collected from a human donor with alopecia areata. V gene TRBV5-1 combines with J gene TRBJ2-1, with D possibly matching TRBD2 (6 bases). This chain's CDR3 is CASSPGLRGYNEQFF. CDR3 nucleotides: TGCGCCAGCAGCCCCGGACTAAGGGGCTACAATGAGCAGTTCTTC.